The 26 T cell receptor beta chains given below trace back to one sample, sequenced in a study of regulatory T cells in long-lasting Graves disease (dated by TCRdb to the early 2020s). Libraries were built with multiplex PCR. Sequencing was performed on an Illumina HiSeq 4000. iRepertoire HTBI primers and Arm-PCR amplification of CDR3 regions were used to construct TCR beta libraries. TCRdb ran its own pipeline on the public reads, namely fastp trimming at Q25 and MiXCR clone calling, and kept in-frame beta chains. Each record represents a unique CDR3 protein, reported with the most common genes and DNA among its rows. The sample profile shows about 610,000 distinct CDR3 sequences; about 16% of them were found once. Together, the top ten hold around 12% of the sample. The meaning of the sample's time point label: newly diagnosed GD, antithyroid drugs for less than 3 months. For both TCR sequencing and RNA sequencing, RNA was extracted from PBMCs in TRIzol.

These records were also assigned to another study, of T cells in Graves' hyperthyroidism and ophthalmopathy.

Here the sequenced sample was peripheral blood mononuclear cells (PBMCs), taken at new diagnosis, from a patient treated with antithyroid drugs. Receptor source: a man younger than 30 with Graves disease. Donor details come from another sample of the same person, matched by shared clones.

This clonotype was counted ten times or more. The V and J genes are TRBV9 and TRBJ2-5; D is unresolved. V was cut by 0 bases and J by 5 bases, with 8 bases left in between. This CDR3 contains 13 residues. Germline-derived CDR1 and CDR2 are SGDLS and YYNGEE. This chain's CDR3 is CASSVGQRETQYF. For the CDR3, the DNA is TGTGCCAGCAGCGTAGGCCAAAGGGAGACCCAGTACTTC.

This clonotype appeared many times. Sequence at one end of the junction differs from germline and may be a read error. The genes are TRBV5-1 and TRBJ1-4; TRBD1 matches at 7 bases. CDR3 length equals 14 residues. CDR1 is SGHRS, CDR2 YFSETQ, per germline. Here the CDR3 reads CASSWDRSNEKLFF. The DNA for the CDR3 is TGTGCCAGCAGCTGGGACAGATCTAATGAAAAACTGTTTTTT.

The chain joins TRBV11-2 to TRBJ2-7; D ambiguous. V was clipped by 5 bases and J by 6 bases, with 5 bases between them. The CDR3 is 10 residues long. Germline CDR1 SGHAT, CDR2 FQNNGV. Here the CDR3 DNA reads TGTGCCAGCAGCCTGAGCGAGCAGTACTTC. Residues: CASSLSEQYF.

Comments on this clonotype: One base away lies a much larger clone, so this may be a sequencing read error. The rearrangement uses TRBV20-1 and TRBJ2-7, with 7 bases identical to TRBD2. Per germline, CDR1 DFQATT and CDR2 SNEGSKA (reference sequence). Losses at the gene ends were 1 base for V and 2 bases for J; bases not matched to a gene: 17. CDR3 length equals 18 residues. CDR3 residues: CSARGALAASPVTYEQYF. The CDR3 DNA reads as TGCAGTGCTAGAGGTGCCCTAGCGGCATCTCCCGTCACCTACGAGCAGTACTTC.

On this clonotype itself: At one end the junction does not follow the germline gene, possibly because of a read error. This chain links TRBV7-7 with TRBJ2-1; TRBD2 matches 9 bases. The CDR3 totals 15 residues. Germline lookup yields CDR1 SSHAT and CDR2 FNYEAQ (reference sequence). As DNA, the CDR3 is TGTGCTAGCAGCCAGACTAGCGGAGTATTCAATGAGCAGTTCTTC. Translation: CASSQTSGVFNEQFF.

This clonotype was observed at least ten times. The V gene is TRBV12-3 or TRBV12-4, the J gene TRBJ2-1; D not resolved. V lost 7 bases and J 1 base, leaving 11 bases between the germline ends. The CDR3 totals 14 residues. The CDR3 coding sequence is TGTGCCAGCAACCTGGACGTTTCCTACAATGAGCAGTTCTTC. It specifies CASNLDVSYNEQFF.

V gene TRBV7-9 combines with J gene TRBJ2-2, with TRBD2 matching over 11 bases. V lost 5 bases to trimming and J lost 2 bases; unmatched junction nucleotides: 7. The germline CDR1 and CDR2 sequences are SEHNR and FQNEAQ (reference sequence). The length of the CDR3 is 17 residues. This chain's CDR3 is CASSQTTSGANTGELFF. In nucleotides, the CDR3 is TGTGCCAGCAGCCAGACGACTAGCGGGGCCAACACCGGGGAGCTGTTTTTT.

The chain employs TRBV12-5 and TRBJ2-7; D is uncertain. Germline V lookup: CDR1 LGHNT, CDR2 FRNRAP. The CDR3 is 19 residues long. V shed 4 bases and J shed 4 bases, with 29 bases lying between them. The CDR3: CASGSPLRTAPVWMYEQYF. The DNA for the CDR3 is TGTGCTAGTGGTTCGCCACTCCGGACGGCCCCGGTTTGGATGTACGAGCAGTACTTC.

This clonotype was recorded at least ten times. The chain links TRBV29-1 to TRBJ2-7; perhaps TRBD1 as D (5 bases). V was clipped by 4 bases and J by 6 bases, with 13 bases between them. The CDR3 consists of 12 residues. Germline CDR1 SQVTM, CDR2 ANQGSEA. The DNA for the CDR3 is TGCAGCGTTGCGCACGCCAGGGCCGAGCAGTACTTC. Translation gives CSVAHARAEQYF.

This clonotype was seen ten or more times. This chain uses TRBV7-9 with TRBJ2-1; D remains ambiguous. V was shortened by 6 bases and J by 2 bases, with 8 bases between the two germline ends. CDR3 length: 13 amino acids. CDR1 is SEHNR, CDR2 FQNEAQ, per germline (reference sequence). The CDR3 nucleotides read TGTGCCAGCAGAGTGGAAACCTACAATGAGCAGTTCTTC. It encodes CASRVETYNEQFF. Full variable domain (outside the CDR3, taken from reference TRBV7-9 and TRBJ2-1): DTGVSQNPRHKITKRGQNVTFRCDPISEHNRLYWYRQTLGQGPEFLTYFQNEAQLEKSRLLSDRFSAERPKGSFSTLEIQRTEQGDSAMYLCASRVETYNEQFFGPGTRLTVL.

The CDR3 bases are TGTGCCAGCAGCTTAGTGGGGAATTCACCCCTCCACTTT. Translation gives CASSLVGNSPLHF. The genes are TRBV11-2 and TRBJ1-6; D gene ambiguous. CDR1 SGHAT and CDR2 FQNNGV come from the germline V gene. Trimming removed 1 base from V and 7 bases from J, with 5 bases in between. This CDR3 has 13 residues.

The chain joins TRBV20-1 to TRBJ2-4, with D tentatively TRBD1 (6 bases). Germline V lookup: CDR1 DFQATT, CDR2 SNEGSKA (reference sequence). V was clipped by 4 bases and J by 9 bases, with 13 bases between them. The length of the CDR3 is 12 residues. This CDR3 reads CSAKNRAGIQYF. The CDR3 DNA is TGCAGTGCTAAAAACAGGGCAGGCATTCAGTACTTC.

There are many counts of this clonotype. The CDR3 loop reads CSAHNKGRTTDTQYF. CDR3 bases: TGCAGTGCTCATAATAAGGGACGGACCACAGATACGCAGTATTTT. The gene calls are TRBV20-1 and TRBJ2-3, with D possibly being TRBD1 or TRBD2 (5 bases each). The CDR3 consists of 15 residues. V was trimmed by 5 bases and J by 2 bases, leaving 17 bases between them. Germline V gene sequence: CDR1 DFQATT, CDR2 SNEGSKA (reference sequence).

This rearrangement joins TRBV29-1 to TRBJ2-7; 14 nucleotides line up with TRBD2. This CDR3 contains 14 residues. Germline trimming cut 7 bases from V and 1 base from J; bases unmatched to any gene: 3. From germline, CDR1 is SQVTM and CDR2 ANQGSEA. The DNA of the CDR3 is TGCAGCGGAGGGACTAGCGGGAGATCCTACGAGCAGTACTTC. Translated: CSGGTSGRSYEQYF.

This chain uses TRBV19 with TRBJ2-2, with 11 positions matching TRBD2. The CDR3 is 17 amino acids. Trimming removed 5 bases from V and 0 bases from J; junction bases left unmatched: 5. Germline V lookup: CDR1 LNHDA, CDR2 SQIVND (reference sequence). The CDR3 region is CASSAGLAVPNTGELFF. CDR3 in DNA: TGTGCCAGTAGTGCGGGACTAGCGGTACCGAACACCGGGGAGCTGTTTTTT.

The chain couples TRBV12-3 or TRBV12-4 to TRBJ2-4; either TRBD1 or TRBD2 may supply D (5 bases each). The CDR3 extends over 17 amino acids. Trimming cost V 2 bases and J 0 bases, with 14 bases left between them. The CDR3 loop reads CASSLSLGTLAKNIQYF. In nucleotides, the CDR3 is TGTGCCAGCAGTTTATCCCTCGGGACCTTAGCCAAAAACATTCAGTACTTC.

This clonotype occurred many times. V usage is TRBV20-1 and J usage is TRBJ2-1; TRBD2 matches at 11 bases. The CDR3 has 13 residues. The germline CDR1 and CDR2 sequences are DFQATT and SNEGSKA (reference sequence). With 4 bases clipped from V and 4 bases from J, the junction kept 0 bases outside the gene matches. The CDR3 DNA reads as TGCAGTGCTACTAGCGGGGGGTACAATGAGCAGTTCTTC. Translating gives CSATSGGYNEQFF.

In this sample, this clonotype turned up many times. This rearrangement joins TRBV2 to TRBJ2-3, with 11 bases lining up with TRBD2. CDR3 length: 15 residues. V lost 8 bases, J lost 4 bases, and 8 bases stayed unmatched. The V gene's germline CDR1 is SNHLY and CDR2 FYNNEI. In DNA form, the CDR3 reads TGTGCCAGCTCCGGGGTACTAGCGGGAGCAGATACGCAGTATTTT. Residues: CASSGVLAGADTQYF.

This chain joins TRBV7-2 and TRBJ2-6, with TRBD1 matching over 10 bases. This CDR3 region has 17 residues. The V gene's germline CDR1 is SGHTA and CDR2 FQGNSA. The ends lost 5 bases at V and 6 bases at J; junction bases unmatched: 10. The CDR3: CASSRTGQGGMANVLTF. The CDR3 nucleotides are TGTGCCAGCAGCCGCACAGGACAGGGGGGCATGGCCAACGTCCTGACTTTC.

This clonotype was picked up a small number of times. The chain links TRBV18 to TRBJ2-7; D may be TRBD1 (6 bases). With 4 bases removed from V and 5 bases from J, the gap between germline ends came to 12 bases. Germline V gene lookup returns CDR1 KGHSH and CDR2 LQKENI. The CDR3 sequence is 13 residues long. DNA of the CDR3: TGTGCCAGCTCACGTCGACAGGTAGACGAGCAGTACTTC. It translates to CASSRRQVDEQYF.

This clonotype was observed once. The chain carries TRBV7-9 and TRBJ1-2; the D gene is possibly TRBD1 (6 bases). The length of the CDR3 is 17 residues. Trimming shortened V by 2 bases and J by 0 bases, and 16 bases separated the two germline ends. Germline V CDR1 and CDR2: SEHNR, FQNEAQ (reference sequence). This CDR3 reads CASSLSSTGTANYGYTF. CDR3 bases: TGTGCCAGCAGCTTATCCTCAACAGGGACGGCTAACTATGGCTACACCTTC. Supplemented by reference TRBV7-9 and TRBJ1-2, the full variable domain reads DTGVSQNPRHKITKRGQNVTFRCDPISEHNRLYWYRQTLGQGPEFLTYFQNEAQLEKSRLLSDRFSAERPKGSFSTLEIQRTEQGDSAMYLCASSLSSTGTANYGYTFGSGTRLTVV.

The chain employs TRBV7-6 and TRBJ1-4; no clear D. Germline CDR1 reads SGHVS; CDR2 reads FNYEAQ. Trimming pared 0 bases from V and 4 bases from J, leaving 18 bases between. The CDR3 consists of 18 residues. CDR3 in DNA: TGTGCCAGCAGCTTAGCTCCCGGAACCTCCCAAAGTAATGAAAAACTGTTTTTT. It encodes CASSLAPGTSQSNEKLFF. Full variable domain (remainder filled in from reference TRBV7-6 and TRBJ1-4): GAGVSQSPRYKVTKRGQDVALRCDPISGHVSLYWYRQALGQGPEFLTYFNYEAQQDKSGLPNDRFSAERPEGSISTLTIQRTEQRDSAMYRCASSLAPGTSQSNEKLFFGSGTQLSVL.

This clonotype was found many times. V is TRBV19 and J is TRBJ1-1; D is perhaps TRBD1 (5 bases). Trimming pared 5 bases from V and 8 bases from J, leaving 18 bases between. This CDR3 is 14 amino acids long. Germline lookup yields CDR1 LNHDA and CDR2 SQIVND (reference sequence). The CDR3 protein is CASSVTPGRSEAFF. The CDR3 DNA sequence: TGTGCCAGTAGTGTGACACCGGGGCGCTCCGAAGCTTTCTTT.

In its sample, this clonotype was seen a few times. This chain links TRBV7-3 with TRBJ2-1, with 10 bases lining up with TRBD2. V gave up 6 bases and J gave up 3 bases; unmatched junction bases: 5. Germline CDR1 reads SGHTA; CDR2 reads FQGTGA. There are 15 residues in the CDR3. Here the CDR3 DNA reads TGTGCCAGCAGGTTTAGCGGGAGGTTCTACAATGAGCAGTTCTTC. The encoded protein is CASRFSGRFYNEQFF. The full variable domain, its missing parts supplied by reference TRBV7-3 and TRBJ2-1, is GAGVSQTPSNKVTEKGKYVELRCDPISGHTALYWYRQSLGQGPEFLIYFQGTGAADDSGLPNDRFFAVRPEGSVSTLKIQRTERGDSAVYLCASRFSGRFYNEQFFGPGTRLTVL.

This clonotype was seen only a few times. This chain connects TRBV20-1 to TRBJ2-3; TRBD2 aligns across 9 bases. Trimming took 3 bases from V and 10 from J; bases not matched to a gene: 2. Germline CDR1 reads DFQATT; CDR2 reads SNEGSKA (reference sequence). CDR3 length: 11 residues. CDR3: CSASSGSSQYF. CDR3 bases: TGCAGTGCTAGTAGCGGGAGTTCGCAGTATTTT.

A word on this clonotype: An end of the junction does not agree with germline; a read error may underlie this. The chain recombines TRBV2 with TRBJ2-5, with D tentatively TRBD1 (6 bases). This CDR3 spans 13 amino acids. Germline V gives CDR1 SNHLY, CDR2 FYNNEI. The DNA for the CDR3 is TGTGCCAGCAGTGTTAACAGGGAAGAGACCCAGCACTTC. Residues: CASSVNREETQHF.